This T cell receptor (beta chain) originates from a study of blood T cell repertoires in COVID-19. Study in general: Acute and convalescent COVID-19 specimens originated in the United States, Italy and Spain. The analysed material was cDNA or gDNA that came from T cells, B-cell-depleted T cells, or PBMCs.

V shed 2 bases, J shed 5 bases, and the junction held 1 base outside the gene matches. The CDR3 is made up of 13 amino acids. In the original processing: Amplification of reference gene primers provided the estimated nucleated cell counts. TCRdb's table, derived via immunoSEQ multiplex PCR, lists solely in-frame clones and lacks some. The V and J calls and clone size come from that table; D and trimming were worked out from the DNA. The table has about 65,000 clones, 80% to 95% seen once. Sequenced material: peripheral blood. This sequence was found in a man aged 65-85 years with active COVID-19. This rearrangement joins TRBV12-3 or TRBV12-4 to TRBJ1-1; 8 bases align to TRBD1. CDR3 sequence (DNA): TGTGCCAGCAGTTTAAACAGGGGGACTGAAGCTTTCTTT. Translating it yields CASSLNRGTEAFF.